This is a list of T cell receptor beta chains from one sample in a study of CD8 T cells in Susac syndrome. TCRdb recomputed calls from the immunoSEQ multiplex PCR reads with MiXCR, one row per CDR3 protein. The sample has about 200,000 distinct CDR3 sequences; under 95% are singletons. Sample: CD4+ T cells from PBMCs. These receptors all stem from a human donor in good health. CDR3s include the opening cysteine and the closing phenylalanine or tryptophan. A D gene is named only where the DNA matches it firmly. Rows give clone size only sometimes, using once, few, many, or a class for an expanded clone.

clone_size: .; cdr3_length: 14; d_call: .; v_call: TRBV6-6; j_call: TRBJ2-3; cdr3_aa: CASSLLTTADTQYF; cdr3_nt: TGTGCCAGCAGTTTACTCACCACCGCAGATACGCAGTATTTT
clone_size: .; cdr3_length: 11; d_call: .; v_call: TRBV2; j_call: TRBJ2-5; cdr3_aa: CASSSKETQYF; cdr3_nt: TGTGCCAGCAGTTCTAAAGAGACCCAGTACTTC
clone_size: .; cdr3_length: 13; d_call: TRBD1; v_call: TRBV6-6; j_call: TRBJ1-2; cdr3_aa: CASNSRQGYGYTF; cdr3_nt: TGTGCCAGCAATTCGAGACAGGGCTATGGCTACACCTTC
clone_size: .; cdr3_length: 16; d_call: .; v_call: TRBV13; j_call: TRBJ2-2; cdr3_aa: CASSLLIQINTGELFF; cdr3_nt: TGTGCCAGCAGCTTGCTCATTCAAATAAACACCGGGGAGCTGTTTTTT
clone_size: .; cdr3_length: 15; d_call: TRBD1; v_call: TRBV4-3; j_call: TRBJ2-1; cdr3_aa: CASSRRTGGGDEQFF; cdr3_nt: TGCGCCAGCAGCCGACGGACAGGGGGAGGTGATGAGCAGTTCTTC
clone_size: once; cdr3_length: 17; d_call: TRBD1; v_call: TRBV10-2; j_call: TRBJ1-2; cdr3_aa: CASRVGHGTGALEGYTF; cdr3_nt: TGCGCCAGCAGGGTGGGGCACGGGACAGGGGCCTTGGAAGGCTACACCTTC
clone_size: .; cdr3_length: 15; d_call: .; v_call: TRBV4-1; j_call: TRBJ1-3; cdr3_aa: CASSQGGGLGTTIYF; cdr3_nt: TGCGCCAGCAGCCAAGGGGGGGGGCTAGGGACCACCATATATTTT
clone_size: .; cdr3_length: 14; d_call: TRBD1; v_call: TRBV12-5; j_call: TRBJ1-1; cdr3_aa: CASGPGTGQTEAFF; cdr3_nt: TGTGCTAGTGGTCCTGGGACAGGGCAAACTGAAGCTTTCTTT
clone_size: few; cdr3_length: 12; d_call: .; v_call: TRBV24-1; j_call: TRBJ2-1; cdr3_aa: CATSVKGNEQFF; cdr3_nt: TGTGCCACCAGTGTAAAAGGCAATGAGCAGTTCTTC
clone_size: .; cdr3_length: 11; d_call: TRBD1; v_call: TRBV29-1; j_call: TRBJ2-7; cdr3_aa: CSVAGTGEQYF; cdr3_nt: TGCAGCGTTGCGGGGACAGGCGAGCAGTACTTC
clone_size: .; cdr3_length: 14; d_call: TRBD2; v_call: TRBV7-2; j_call: TRBJ2-5; cdr3_aa: CASSRPGREETQYF; cdr3_nt: TGTGCCAGCAGCCGCCCGGGGCGGGAGGAGACCCAGTACTTC
clone_size: .; cdr3_length: 12; d_call: .; v_call: TRBV28; j_call: TRBJ2-5; cdr3_aa: CASSAGLATQYF; cdr3_nt: TGTGCCAGCAGTGCGGGACTCGCGACCCAGTACTTC
clone_size: .; cdr3_length: 13; d_call: .; v_call: TRBV2; j_call: TRBJ1-2; cdr3_aa: CASSEDSGRDYTF; cdr3_nt: TGTGCCAGCAGTGAAGACTCCGGGAGGGACTACACCTTC
clone_size: .; cdr3_length: 15; d_call: .; v_call: TRBV7-2; j_call: TRBJ1-5; cdr3_aa: CASSLGGFSNQPQHF; cdr3_nt: TGTGCCAGCAGCTTAGGCGGCTTCAGCAATCAGCCCCAGCATTTT
clone_size: .; cdr3_length: 14; d_call: .; v_call: TRBV12-3/TRBV12-4; j_call: TRBJ1-5; cdr3_aa: CASSTRQNNQPQHF; cdr3_nt: TGTGCCAGCAGCACCCGACAGAACAATCAGCCCCAGCATTTT
clone_size: once; cdr3_length: 14; d_call: TRBD1; v_call: TRBV7-9; j_call: TRBJ1-5; cdr3_aa: CASSQTGTNQPQHF; cdr3_nt: TGTGCCAGCAGCCAGACAGGGACCAATCAGCCCCAGCATTTT
clone_size: .; cdr3_length: 15; d_call: TRBD1; v_call: TRBV7-9; j_call: TRBJ2-7; cdr3_aa: CASSSGQGKAHEQYF; cdr3_nt: TGTGCCAGCAGCTCGGGACAGGGAAAGGCCCACGAGCAGTACTTC
clone_size: .; cdr3_length: 13; d_call: .; v_call: TRBV4-1; j_call: TRBJ1-2; cdr3_aa: CASSQERGYGYTF; cdr3_nt: TGCGCCAGCAGCCAAGAAAGGGGGTATGGCTACACCTTC
clone_size: .; cdr3_length: 13; d_call: .; v_call: TRBV6-5; j_call: TRBJ2-3; cdr3_aa: CASRPGNTDTQYF; cdr3_nt: TGTGCCAGCAGGCCCGGGAACACAGATACGCAGTATTTT
clone_size: .; cdr3_length: 17; d_call: .; v_call: TRBV12-3/TRBV12-4; j_call: TRBJ2-4; cdr3_aa: CASSFTTSSLAKNIQYF; cdr3_nt: TGTGCCAGCAGTTTTACTACCAGTTCGCTAGCCAAAAACATTCAGTACTTC
clone_size: .; cdr3_length: 14; d_call: .; v_call: TRBV14; j_call: TRBJ1-6; cdr3_aa: CASSQAPGFSPLHF; cdr3_nt: TGTGCCAGCAGCCAAGCCCCGGGGTTTTCACCCCTCCACTTT
clone_size: .; cdr3_length: 12; d_call: .; v_call: TRBV28; j_call: TRBJ1-2; cdr3_aa: CASSPLGAGYTF; cdr3_nt: TGTGCCAGCAGTCCGTTGGGGGCCGGCTACACCTTC
clone_size: .; cdr3_length: 16; d_call: TRBD1; v_call: TRBV10-2; j_call: TRBJ1-5; cdr3_aa: CASSLAGTGMNQPQHF; cdr3_nt: TGCGCCAGCAGCCTTGCCGGGACAGGGATGAATCAGCCCCAGCATTTT
clone_size: once; cdr3_length: 17; d_call: .; v_call: TRBV27; j_call: TRBJ2-1; cdr3_aa: CASSPHPGASSYNEQFF; cdr3_nt: TGTGCCAGCAGTCCTCATCCGGGAGCGTCCTCCTACAATGAGCAGTTCTTC
clone_size: .; cdr3_length: 12; d_call: .; v_call: TRBV9; j_call: TRBJ2-7; cdr3_aa: CASSVEMGEQYF; cdr3_nt: TGTGCCAGCAGCGTAGAAATGGGGGAGCAGTACTTC
clone_size: .; cdr3_length: 13; d_call: .; v_call: TRBV7-9; j_call: TRBJ2-3; cdr3_aa: CASSLGATDTQYF; cdr3_nt: TGTGCCAGCAGCTTAGGGGCCACAGATACGCAGTATTTT
clone_size: .; cdr3_length: 19; d_call: TRBD1; v_call: TRBV6-5; j_call: TRBJ2-2; cdr3_aa: CASSYPYLDRVGNTGELFF; cdr3_nt: TGTGCCAGCAGTTACCCTTACCTTGACAGGGTCGGGAACACCGGGGAGCTGTTTTTT
clone_size: .; cdr3_length: 15; d_call: TRBD1; v_call: TRBV5-4; j_call: TRBJ2-7; cdr3_aa: CASSLAGTGSHEQYF; cdr3_nt: TGTGCCAGCAGCTTGGCCGGGACAGGGAGTCACGAGCAGTACTTC
clone_size: .; cdr3_length: 15; d_call: .; v_call: TRBV27; j_call: TRBJ2-5; cdr3_aa: CASSLRRRYQETQYF; cdr3_nt: TGTGCCAGCAGTCTCAGGAGGAGATACCAAGAGACCCAGTACTTC
clone_size: .; cdr3_length: 17; d_call: TRBD1; v_call: TRBV3-1; j_call: TRBJ2-7; cdr3_aa: CASSSIPGTGRAAGQYF; cdr3_nt: TGTGCCAGCAGCTCCATCCCCGGGACAGGGAGAGCCGCGGGGCAGTACTTC
clone_size: .; cdr3_length: 14; d_call: .; v_call: TRBV20-1; j_call: TRBJ1-5; cdr3_aa: CSASPDGDGQPQHF; cdr3_nt: TGCAGTGCTAGCCCGGACGGGGACGGACAGCCCCAGCATTTT
clone_size: once; cdr3_length: 14; d_call: .; v_call: TRBV23-1; j_call: TRBJ2-1; cdr3_aa: CASSQKGAVNEQFF; cdr3_nt: TGCGCCAGCAGTCAGAAGGGAGCGGTCAATGAGCAGTTCTTC
clone_size: .; cdr3_length: 13; d_call: .; v_call: TRBV7-9; j_call: TRBJ2-2; cdr3_aa: CASSLAEVGELFF; cdr3_nt: TGTGCCAGCAGCTTAGCGGAAGTCGGGGAGCTGTTTTTT
clone_size: .; cdr3_length: 12; d_call: .; v_call: TRBV7-3; j_call: TRBJ2-2; cdr3_aa: CASSLKYGELFF; cdr3_nt: TGTGCCAGCAGCTTAAAGTACGGGGAGCTGTTTTTT
clone_size: .; cdr3_length: 12; d_call: .; v_call: TRBV7-8; j_call: TRBJ1-1; cdr3_aa: CASSPLRTEAFF; cdr3_nt: TGTGCCAGCAGCCCGTTAAGAACTGAAGCTTTCTTT
clone_size: .; cdr3_length: 15; d_call: TRBD2; v_call: TRBV10-2; j_call: TRBJ2-3; cdr3_aa: CASSEGLAKRDTQYF; cdr3_nt: TGCGCCAGCAGTGAGGGACTAGCGAAGCGGGATACGCAGTATTTT
clone_size: .; cdr3_length: 17; d_call: .; v_call: TRBV29-1; j_call: TRBJ2-3; cdr3_aa: CSVGGARAGRRTDTQYF; cdr3_nt: TGCAGCGTTGGCGGGGCTCGGGCGGGACGACGCACAGATACGCAGTATTTT
clone_size: .; cdr3_length: 14; d_call: .; v_call: TRBV7-2; j_call: TRBJ1-6; cdr3_aa: CASSLRGTYSPLHF; cdr3_nt: TGTGCCAGCAGCCTACGGGGTACGTATTCACCCCTCCACTTT
clone_size: .; cdr3_length: 15; d_call: .; v_call: TRBV3-1; j_call: TRBJ2-4; cdr3_aa: CASSQDLERGNIQYF; cdr3_nt: TGTGCCAGCAGCCAAGATCTAGAGAGGGGAAACATTCAGTACTTC
clone_size: .; cdr3_length: 13; d_call: .; v_call: TRBV20-1; j_call: TRBJ2-1; cdr3_aa: CSAPHTRLGEQFF; cdr3_nt: TGCAGTGCTCCCCACACCCGACTTGGGGAGCAGTTCTTC
clone_size: .; cdr3_length: 15; d_call: TRBD1; v_call: TRBV25-1; j_call: TRBJ1-5; cdr3_aa: CASSAQGGSNQPQHF; cdr3_nt: TGTGCCAGCAGTGCCCAGGGGGGGAGCAATCAGCCCCAGCATTTT
clone_size: .; cdr3_length: 16; d_call: TRBD1; v_call: TRBV3-1; j_call: TRBJ2-3; cdr3_aa: CASSQGDRGRADTQYF; cdr3_nt: TGTGCCAGCAGCCAAGGGGACAGGGGGCGCGCGGATACGCAGTATTTT
clone_size: .; cdr3_length: 13; d_call: .; v_call: TRBV20-1; j_call: TRBJ2-1; cdr3_aa: CSARGPRLNEQFF; cdr3_nt: TGCAGTGCCCGGGGACCGCGACTTAATGAGCAGTTCTTC
clone_size: .; cdr3_length: 12; d_call: .; v_call: TRBV28; j_call: TRBJ2-1; cdr3_aa: CATHTYLGEQFF; cdr3_nt: TGTGCCACACACACCTATTTAGGTGAGCAGTTCTTC